The following is a T cell receptor (beta chain) sequence with its context. Its specificity is unknown. Germline V lookup: CDR1 MNHEY, CDR2 SVGAGI. V was clipped by 6 bases and J by 4 bases; unmatched bases: 12. The CDR3 covers 15 residues. This sample is drawn from a study of T cell responses to AZD1222 COVID-19 vaccine. Some second doses came at about 4 weeks and others at about 12 weeks; these were pooled. General study points: Spike-specific TCRs gained breadth and depth after people received two AZD1222 doses.

Assay: immunoSEQ multiplex PCR; the TCRdb copy retains only in-frame clones and omits some. The profile covers tens of thousands of clones, with approximately 92% appearing a single time and roughly a tenth taken by the ten largest. This TCR derives from an adult who received the AZD1222 COVID-19 vaccine. This rearrangement joins TRBV6-5 to TRBJ2-7; the match to TRBD1 covers 7 bases. Sequenced material: peripheral blood, taken 28 days after the second AZD1222 dose. CDR3 sequence: CASSRTGQSGYEQYF. For the CDR3, the DNA is TGTGCCAGCAGCCGGACGGGACAGTCGGGATACGAGCAGTACTTC.